A selection of T cell receptor beta chains follows, all from one sample in a study of cytomegalovirus exposure and HLA in healthy donors. TCRdb keeps only in-frame clones here, not all; method: immunoSEQ multiplex PCR. This sample's clone table lists 100,000 to 150,000 clones. The specimen was PBMCs. These receptors were obtained from a woman in her forties in good health and CMV-seronegative. The CDR3 runs from the conserved cysteine through the conserved F or W. D genes are given only for firm matches.

>TRBV5-6|-|TRBJ2-7
CASSPGGHEQYF
TGTGCCAGCAGCCCAGGAGGCCACGAGCAGTACTTC
>TRBV28|-|TRBJ1-3
CASRIGGSGNTIYF
TGTGCCAGCAGGATTGGGGGGTCCGGAAACACCATATATTTT
>TRBV20-1|TRBD1|TRBJ1-1
CSTQGAEAFF
TGCAGTACTCAGGGGGCTGAAGCTTTCTTT
>TRBV10-3|-|TRBJ1-4
CAIRPNEDEKLFF
TGTGCCATCAGACCTAATGAGGATGAAAAACTGTTTTTT
>TRBV19|-|TRBJ1-1
CASSMGAPAFF
TGTGCCAGTAGTATGGGGGCCCCAGCTTTCTTT
>TRBV9|TRBD2|TRBJ2-1
CASSPIRGGLPNEQFF
TGTGCCAGCAGCCCCATCCGGGGGGGCCTACCCAATGAGCAGTTCTTC
>TRBV6-6|TRBD1|TRBJ2-7
CASSDRDRVTYEQYF
TGTGCCAGCAGTGACCGGGACAGGGTTACATACGAGCAGTACTTC
>TRBV6-5|TRBD1|TRBJ1-2
CASSYKDRGNYGYTF
TGTGCCAGCAGTTACAAGGACAGGGGGAACTATGGCTACACCTTC
>TRBV7-2|-|TRBJ1-2
CASSLVRGYTF
TGTGCCAGCAGCTTAGTGCGTGGCTACACCTTC
>TRBV19|-|TRBJ1-5
CASSGPGQPQHF
TGTGCCAGCTCAGGGCCCGGTCAGCCCCAGCATTTT
>TRBV25-1|-|TRBJ1-2
CASSEGIVRGYTF
TGTGCCAGCAGTGAAGGTATAGTGCGTGGCTACACCTTC
>TRBV10-3|TRBD1|TRBJ1-2
CAISEEGAARGYGYTF
TGTGCCATCAGTGAGGAGGGGGCAGCCCGAGGGTATGGCTACACCTTC
>TRBV2|-|TRBJ2-2
CASSDDRNTGELFF
TGTGCCAGCAGTGACGACAGAAACACCGGGGAGCTGTTTTTT
>TRBV18|-|TRBJ1-5
CASSGTSSNQPQHF
TGTGCCAGCTCAGGGACATCTAGCAATCAGCCCCAGCATTTT
>TRBV7-9|TRBD2|TRBJ2-3
CASSRGLAGDLTQYF
TGTGCCAGCAGCAGGGGACTAGCGGGGGACCTTACGCAGTATTTT
>TRBV7-9|-|TRBJ2-7
CASSFESSYEQYF
TGTGCCAGCAGCTTCGAGTCCTCCTACGAGCAGTACTTC
>TRBV7-2|-|TRBJ2-3
CASNQRGGLGSTDTQYF
TGTGCCAGCAACCAACGTGGCGGACTCGGAAGTACAGATACGCAGTATTTT
>TRBV28|-|TRBJ2-7
CASSFGSSEQYF
TGTGCCAGCAGTTTCGGGTCGTCCGAGCAGTACTTC
>TRBV6-1|TRBD2|TRBJ2-2
CVCRSGGVRLFF
TGTGTTTGTCGGAGCGGGGGGGTGAGGTTGTTTTTT
>TRBV18|TRBD1|TRBJ1-5
CASKGQGGASNQPQHF
TGTGCCAGCAAGGGACAGGGGGGGGCTAGCAATCAGCCCCAGCATTTT
>TRBV5-4|TRBD2|TRBJ2-7
CASSEGLAVTYEQYF
TGTGCCAGCAGCGAAGGACTAGCGGTAACCTACGAGCAGTACTTC
>TRBV19|TRBD1|TRBJ1-5
CASSIERTGLNQPQHF
TGTGCCAGTAGTATAGAAAGGACAGGGCTCAATCAGCCCCAGCATTTT
>TRBV7-9|-|TRBJ2-5
CASSQGGVRETQYF
TGTGCCAGCAGCCAGGGGGGCGTTCGGGAGACCCAGTACTTC